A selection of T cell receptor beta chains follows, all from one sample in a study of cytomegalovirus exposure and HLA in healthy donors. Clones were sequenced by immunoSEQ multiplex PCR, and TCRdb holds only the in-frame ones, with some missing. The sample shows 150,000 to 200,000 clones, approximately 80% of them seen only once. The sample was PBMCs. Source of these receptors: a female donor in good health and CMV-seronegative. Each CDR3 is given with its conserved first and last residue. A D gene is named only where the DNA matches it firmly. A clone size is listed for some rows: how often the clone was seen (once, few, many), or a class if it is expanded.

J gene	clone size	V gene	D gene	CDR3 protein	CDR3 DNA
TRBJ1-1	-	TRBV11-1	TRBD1	CASSMTGVNTEAFF	TGTGCCAGCAGCATGACAGGGGTGAACACTGAAGCTTTCTTT
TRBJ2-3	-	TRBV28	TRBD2	CASSLTPRLAASTDTQYF	TGTGCCAGCAGTTTAACCCCCAGACTAGCGGCTAGCACAGATACGCAGTATTTT
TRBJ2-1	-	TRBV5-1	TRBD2	CASSLGAQRGIYNEQFF	TGCGCCAGCAGCTTGGGGGCTCAGCGGGGGATCTACAATGAGCAGTTCTTC
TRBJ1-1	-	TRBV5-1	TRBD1	CASSHGQGTEAFF	TGCGCCAGCAGCCATGGACAGGGCACTGAAGCTTTCTTT
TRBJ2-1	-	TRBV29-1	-	CSVVPYQGGSRFYNEQFF	TGCAGCGTTGTGCCATACCAGGGGGGCTCGAGATTCTACAATGAGCAGTTCTTC
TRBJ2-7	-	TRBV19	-	CASSRGTVNYEQYF	TGTGCCAGTAGCCGCGGGACAGTTAACTACGAGCAGTACTTC
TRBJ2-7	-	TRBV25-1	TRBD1	CASSDPRGQSSYEQYF	TGTGCCAGCAGTGACCCAAGGGGGCAGAGCTCCTACGAGCAGTACTTC
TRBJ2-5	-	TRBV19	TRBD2	CASSIIRLAGETQYF	TGTGCCAGTAGTATTATTAGACTAGCGGGGGAGACCCAGTACTTC
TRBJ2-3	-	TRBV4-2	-	CASSQGSLAGGTDTQYF	TGTGCCAGCAGCCAAGGTAGCCTAGCAGGGGGGACAGATACGCAGTATTTT
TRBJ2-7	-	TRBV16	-	CASSQLSYEQYF	TGTGCCAGTAGCCAACTGAGTTACGAGCAGTACTTC
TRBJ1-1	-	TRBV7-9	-	CASNEQIVNTEAFF	TGTGCCAGCAACGAGCAAATAGTGAACACTGAAGCTTTCTTT
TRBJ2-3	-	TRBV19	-	CASALTSSSTDTQYF	TGTGCCAGTGCCTTGACAAGCTCAAGCACAGATACGCAGTATTTT
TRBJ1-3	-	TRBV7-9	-	CASSLARVGNTIYF	TGTGCCAGCAGCTTAGCCAGGGTTGGAAACACCATATATTTT
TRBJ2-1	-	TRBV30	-	CAWRKRGGQGGNEQFF	TGTGCCTGGAGGAAGCGGGGGGGACAGGGGGGGAATGAGCAGTTCTTC
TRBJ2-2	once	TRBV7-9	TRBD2	CASSRTSVTGELFF	TGTGCCAGCAGCCGGACTAGCGTAACCGGGGAGCTGTTTTTT
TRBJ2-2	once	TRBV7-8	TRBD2	CASSAREGYTGELFF	TGTGCCAGCAGCGCCCGGGAGGGTTACACCGGGGAGCTGTTTTTT
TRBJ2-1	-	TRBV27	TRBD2	CASRAGEVPSYNEQFF	TGTGCCAGCCGGGCGGGGGAGGTACCCTCCTACAATGAGCAGTTCTTC
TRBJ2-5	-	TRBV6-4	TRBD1	CASSTGVGETQYF	TGTGCCAGCAGTACAGGGGTAGGAGAGACCCAGTACTTC
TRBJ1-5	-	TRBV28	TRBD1	CASSGRTGFFYSNQPQHF	TGTGCCAGCAGTGGACGGACAGGATTCTTCTATAGCAATCAGCCCCAGCATTTT
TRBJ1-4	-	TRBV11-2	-	CASSPSGWTNEKLFF	TGTGCCAGCAGCCCGTCGGGGTGGACTAATGAAAAACTGTTTTTT
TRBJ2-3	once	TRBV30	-	CAWSVRWEAHTDTQYF	TGTGCCTGGAGTGTACGGTGGGAGGCCCACACAGATACGCAGTATTTT
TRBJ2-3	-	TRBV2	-	CATTGTSTDTQYF	TGTGCCACGACAGGGACTAGCACAGATACGCAGTATTTT
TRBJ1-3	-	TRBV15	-	CATSRDGNSGNTIYF	TGTGCCACCAGCAGAGACGGGAACTCTGGAAACACCATATATTTT
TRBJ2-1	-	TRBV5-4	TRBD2	CASSLGLASYNEQFF	TGTGCCAGCAGCTTGGGACTAGCTTCCTACAATGAGCAGTTCTTC
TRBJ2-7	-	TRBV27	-	CASSLVVFSHEQYF	TGTGCCAGCAGTTTAGTAGTATTCTCCCACGAGCAGTACTTC